The clone carrying this TCR beta chain came up many times. Its antigen is not identified. MiXCR, applied by TCRdb to the 5' RACE reads, yields one record per CDR3 protein. Seen here are under 450,000 distinct CDR3 sequences, about an eighth observed once, and the top ten hold around 22%. The data stem from a study of T-cell memory formation after mild COVID-19. Findings and caveats of the study: Clones that got smaller from day 15 to 85 had even CD4/CD8, while clones growing later tipped toward CD4+.

The V segment lost 1 base and the J segment 5 bases; nucleotides outside the gene matches: 10. The CDR3 consists of 17 residues. The germline gives CDR1 LGHNA, CDR2 YNFKEQ. The rearrangement joins TRBV4-2 to TRBJ2-5; 10 bases map to TRBD1. The sequence was obtained from a man aged 18 to 35 who had mild COVID-19 (a few samples of this study predate the infection). Cell type and time point are not known. The material sequenced was PBMCs or a T cell subset sorted from them (not recorded which). The chain's CDR3 is CASSQVTGQGISETQYF. DNA for the CDR3: TGTGCCAGCAGCCAAGTAACGGGACAGGGGATTTCGGAGACCCAGTACTTC.